Listed below are T cell receptor beta chains from one sample, sequenced in a study of shared clonotypes between healthy human individuals. Profiled with immunoSEQ multiplex PCR; TCRdb holds only in-frame clones, not every one. The sample lists around 550,000 clones; about 95% were seen once. Sequencing used naive CD8+ T cells sorted from blood. These TCRs come from a young woman in good health. The CDR3 runs from the conserved cysteine through the conserved F or W. Fields, in order: clone size, D gene, V gene, J gene, CDR3 protein, CDR3 DNA. The D gene is left open where the match is weak. Clone size, where shown, is once, few, many, or a class for clones that have expanded.

>NA|NA|TRBV7-6|TRBJ2-6
CASSLESGANVLTF
TGTGCCAGCAGCTTAGAGTCTGGGGCCAACGTCCTGACTTTC
>NA|TRBD2|TRBV5-4|TRBJ2-7
CASSPPGLGHEQYF
TGTGCCAGCAGCCCCCCGGGACTAGGCCACGAGCAGTACTTC
>NA|NA|TRBV27|TRBJ2-3
CASRPWMGADTQYF
TGTGCCAGCCGTCCCTGGATGGGGGCAGATACGCAGTATTTT
>NA|TRBD2|TRBV27|TRBJ2-7
CASSILAAGYEQYF
TGTGCCAGCAGTATACTAGCGGCGGGCTACGAGCAGTACTTC
>NA|TRBD1|TRBV27|TRBJ2-7
CASSPGTGDYEQYF
TGTGCCAGCAGCCCCGGGACAGGTGACTACGAGCAGTACTTC
>NA|TRBD1|TRBV19|TRBJ1-2
CASGGQGAYDGYTF
TGTGCCAGTGGAGGACAGGGGGCATATGATGGCTACACCTTC
>NA|TRBD1|TRBV28|TRBJ2-7
CASSLGQSVSYEQYF
TGTGCCAGCAGTTTGGGACAGTCTGTCTCCTACGAGCAGTACTTC
>NA|NA|TRBV15|TRBJ1-2
CATSTDAANYGYTF
TGTGCCACCAGCACGGACGCAGCTAACTATGGCTACACCTTC
>NA|NA|TRBV2|TRBJ1-1
CASRPGHQNTEAFF
TGTGCCAGCAGACCGGGACACCAGAACACTGAAGCTTTCTTT
>once|TRBD1|TRBV4-1|TRBJ2-7
CASSLRQGYEQYF
TGCGCCAGCAGCCTGAGACAGGGCTACGAGCAGTACTTC
>NA|NA|TRBV5-5|TRBJ1-1
CASSLSWGTEAFF
TGTGCCAGCAGCCTATCGTGGGGCACTGAAGCTTTCTTT
>NA|TRBD1|TRBV29-1|TRBJ2-2
CSVGTGSSGELFF
TGCAGCGTTGGGACAGGCAGTTCCGGGGAGCTGTTTTTT
>NA|TRBD1|TRBV7-2|TRBJ2-7
CASSSPGQGYEQYF
TGTGCCAGCAGCTCACCGGGACAGGGCTACGAGCAGTACTTC
>NA|TRBD1|TRBV6-1|TRBJ2-1
CASSGDRSSYNEQFF
TGTGCCAGCAGTGGGGACAGAAGCTCCTACAATGAGCAGTTCTTC
>NA|TRBD2|TRBV27|TRBJ2-2
CASSLSSGSANTGELFF
TGTGCCAGCAGTTTATCTAGCGGGAGCGCGAACACCGGGGAGCTGTTTTTT
>once|NA|TRBV27|TRBJ2-2
CASSPHFGINTGELFF
TGTGCCAGCAGTCCACACTTCGGCATAAACACCGGGGAGCTGTTTTTT
>once|NA|TRBV19|TRBJ2-7
CASTQPPGESWEQYF
TGTGCCAGTACTCAGCCACCCGGGGAAAGCTGGGAGCAGTACTTC
>NA|TRBD1|TRBV4-2|TRBJ2-7
CASSQGSRGNEQYF
TGTGCCAGCAGCCAGGGGAGCAGGGGGAACGAGCAGTACTTC
>NA|NA|TRBV5-6|TRBJ2-7
CASSLITDYEQYF
TGTGCCAGCAGCTTGATCACGGACTACGAGCAGTACTTC
>NA|TRBD2|TRBV28|TRBJ2-3
CASSLAGVSTDTQYF
TGTGCCAGCAGTTTAGCGGGAGTAAGCACAGATACGCAGTATTTT
>NA|NA|TRBV29-1|TRBJ1-2
CSAPVSYGYTF
TGCAGCGCCCCCGTGAGCTATGGCTACACCTTC
>NA|NA|TRBV7-9|TRBJ2-7
CASSLFNEQYF
TGTGCCAGCAGCTTATTTAACGAGCAGTACTTC
>NA|NA|TRBV6-5|TRBJ2-2
CASSQTGFGELFF
TGTGCCAGCAGCCAGACGGGTTTCGGGGAGCTGTTTTTT
>NA|TRBD2|TRBV4-2|TRBJ2-3
CASSQDFRVAGGDTQYF
TGTGCCAGCAGCCAAGATTTCAGGGTAGCGGGAGGTGATACGCAGTATTTT
>NA|TRBD1|TRBV27|TRBJ2-6
CASSPPTGISTGANVLTF
TGTGCCAGCAGTCCCCCGACAGGGATCTCAACTGGGGCCAACGTCCTGACTTTC
>NA|NA|TRBV9|TRBJ1-2
CASTITSGAFYGYTF
TGTGCCAGCACTATTACAAGCGGGGCCTTCTATGGCTACACCTTC
>NA|NA|TRBV6-5|TRBJ2-7
CATLGGHEQYF
TGTGCCACCCTCGGGGGACACGAGCAGTACTTC
>few|NA|TRBV19|TRBJ1-2
CASSPMGLNYGYTF
TGTGCCAGTAGTCCGATGGGCCTGAACTATGGCTACACCTTC
>NA|TRBD2|TRBV19|TRBJ2-1
CASSMGTSGSYYNEQFF
TGTGCCAGTAGTATGGGGACTAGCGGGAGCTATTACAATGAGCAGTTCTTC
>NA|NA|TRBV4-1|TRBJ2-7
CASRPTTTGQIYEQYF
TGCGCCAGCAGGCCTACAACGACAGGACAAATCTACGAGCAGTACTTC
>NA|NA|TRBV28|TRBJ1-3
CASTELGDTIYF
TGTGCCAGCACGGAACTCGGCGACACCATATATTTT
>NA|TRBD2|TRBV15|TRBJ2-1
CATSKGLLAGVNEQFF
TGTGCCACCAGCAAAGGTCTCCTAGCGGGAGTGAATGAGCAGTTCTTC
>NA|TRBD2|TRBV4-1|TRBJ2-5
CASSHRGASGQETQYF
TGCGCCAGCAGCCACCGCGGGGCTAGCGGCCAAGAGACCCAGTACTTC
>NA|NA|TRBV13|TRBJ2-3
CASSLEVGGSTDTQYF
TGTGCCAGCAGCTTAGAGGTAGGAGGGAGTACAGATACGCAGTATTTT
>NA|NA|TRBV27|TRBJ1-1
CASSTPGDTEAFF
TGTGCCAGCAGTACTCCCGGGGACACTGAAGCTTTCTTT
>NA|NA|TRBV28|TRBJ2-2
CASSQGVNTGELFF
TGTGCCAGCAGTCAGGGAGTAAACACCGGGGAGCTGTTTTTT
>NA|NA|TRBV29-1|TRBJ1-1
CSVLMDGNTEAFF
TGCAGCGTTCTTATGGATGGGAACACTGAAGCTTTCTTT
>NA|NA|TRBV6-5|TRBJ1-5
CASSYSLEMNQPQHF
TGTGCCAGCAGTTACTCCTTGGAGATGAATCAGCCCCAGCATTTT
>NA|TRBD2|TRBV5-6|TRBJ2-1
CASRPTSGRALEQFF
TGTGCCAGCAGGCCGACTAGCGGGAGGGCCCTTGAGCAGTTCTTC
>once|NA|TRBV13|TRBJ2-1
CASSWNTGNEQFF
TGTGCCAGCAGCTGGAACACAGGCAATGAGCAGTTCTTC
>NA|NA|TRBV5-4|TRBJ1-2
CASSSQGGGGYTF
TGTGCCAGCAGCTCACAGGGAGGAGGAGGCTACACCTTC
>NA|TRBD2|TRBV7-8|TRBJ2-3
CASSSGLAGVIDTQYF
TGTGCCAGCAGCTCGGGACTAGCGGGAGTGATAGATACGCAGTATTTT
>NA|NA|TRBV2|TRBJ2-2
CASSPLLRDGELFF
TGTGCCAGCAGCCCCTTGTTGCGAGACGGGGAGCTGTTTTTT
>NA|TRBD2|TRBV4-2|TRBJ2-7
CASSQETLAGELSYEQYF
TGTGCCAGCAGCCAAGAGACGTTAGCGGGTGAGTTATCCTACGAGCAGTACTTC
>NA|TRBD2|TRBV13|TRBJ2-1
CASSLERGRAAEQFF
TGTGCCAGCAGCTTAGAGCGCGGGAGGGCTGCTGAGCAGTTCTTC
>NA|NA|TRBV29-1|TRBJ2-7
CSVEGGRDGDYEQYF
TGCAGCGTTGAAGGGGGGCGGGACGGGGACTACGAGCAGTACTTC
>NA|TRBD2|TRBV2|TRBJ2-5
CASSEGLPAGVSETQYF
TGTGCCAGCAGTGAAGGGTTGCCAGCGGGAGTCTCCGAGACCCAGTACTTC
>once|NA|TRBV5-1|TRBJ2-3
CASSSPDGTSTDTQYF
TGCGCCAGCAGCTCCCCGGACGGGACTAGCACAGATACGCAGTATTTT
>NA|NA|TRBV2|TRBJ1-2
CASSEGWEGLDGYTF
TGTGCCAGCAGTGAGGGGTGGGAGGGTCTCGATGGCTACACCTTC
>once|NA|TRBV27|TRBJ2-7
CASSLLPGSYAYEQYF
TGTGCCAGCAGTTTATTGCCGGGCTCTTATGCCTACGAGCAGTACTTC
>NA|TRBD1|TRBV27|TRBJ1-1
CASSFNRGSEAFF
TGTGCCAGCAGTTTCAACAGGGGCTCTGAAGCTTTCTTT
>NA|TRBD1|TRBV9|TRBJ2-7
CASSVEGTDLYEQYF
TGTGCCAGCAGCGTAGAGGGGACAGACCTGTACGAGCAGTACTTC
>once|TRBD2|TRBV6-1|TRBJ2-7
CASSAFVGLAYEQYF
TGTGCCAGCAGTGCGTTTGTGGGACTAGCCTACGAGCAGTACTTC
>NA|TRBD2|TRBV5-6|TRBJ2-1
CASSLVLAAINEQFF
TGTGCCAGCAGCTTGGTTCTAGCGGCCATCAATGAGCAGTTCTTC
>once|TRBD1|TRBV5-8|TRBJ1-2
CASSLDRGRGNYGYTF
TGTGCCAGCAGTCTCGACAGGGGGCGCGGGAACTATGGCTACACCTTC